This T cell receptor beta chain was sequenced during a study of shared clonotypes between healthy human individuals. Study summary: Per donor, three plates held CD4 naive cells, three held CD4 memory, two held CD8 naive and one held CD8 memory.

CD45RO negativity and positive selection for CCR7 defined naive CD8 cells, a population that excluded terminally differentiated effector memory CD45RA+ cells. Trimming pared 1 base from V and 7 bases from J, leaving 5 bases between. Per the germline V gene, CDR1 is SQVTM and CDR2 is ANQGSEA. The CDR3 is 11 amino acids. The table came from immunoSEQ multiplex PCR; TCRdb's copy has only in-frame clones and leaves some out. Among around 1.9 million clones listed, approximately 92% were seen once. This clone showed up just once. The chain employs TRBV29-1 and TRBJ2-1; D is unresolved. The sequencing input was naive CD8+ T cells from PBMCs. This receptor was taken from a man aged 18 to 29 in good health. Some clones in this sample may be carry-over from other donors' samples. The CDR3 bases are TGCAGCGTTGAAGTACAGAATGAGCAGTTCTTC. Its protein product is CSVEVQNEQFF.